Each of the 18 T cell receptor beta chains below was sequenced from the same sample in a study of blood T cell repertoires in COVID-19. Profiling relied on immunoSEQ multiplex PCR, and the TCRdb table lists in-frame clones only, not all of them. The profile covers about 91,000 clones, with about 77% appearing a single time and just under 10% taken by the ten largest. Sequencing was performed on peripheral blood. The receptors shown here come from a woman aged 80 or over with acute or convalescent COVID-19.

The chain couples TRBV7-3 to TRBJ2-3; TRBD2 agrees at 13 bases. The CDR3 extends over 14 amino acids. CDR1 SGHTA and CDR2 FQGTGA come from the germline V gene. Losses at the gene ends were 6 bases for V and 6 bases for J; bases not matched to a gene: 3. The CDR3 spells CASSSTSGGDTQYF. CDR3 DNA: TGTGCCAGCAGTTCGACTAGCGGGGGGGATACGCAGTATTTT.

The chain carries TRBV28 and TRBJ1-2; D gene uncertain. V was trimmed by 6 bases and J by 0 bases, leaving 14 bases between them. The V gene's germline CDR1 is MDHEN and CDR2 SYDVKM. The CDR3 spans 15 residues. This chain's CDR3 is CASRDRGDANYGYTF. CDR3 in DNA: TGTGCCAGCAGGGACCGCGGGGATGCTAACTATGGCTACACCTTC.

The chain is built from TRBV4-3 and TRBJ1-5; D not certain. CDR3 length: 15 amino acids. With 4 bases removed from V and 0 bases from J, the gap between germline ends came to 10 bases. Germline CDR1 is LGHNA and CDR2 is YSLEER. CDR3 coding DNA: TGCGCCAGCAGCCGGCACAGAAATAGCAATCAGCCCCAGCATTTT. Protein: CASSRHRNSNQPQHF.

The chain recombines TRBV27 with TRBJ1-2, with D perhaps TRBD1 (5 bases). Trimming stripped 4 bases from V and 4 bases from J, with 13 bases between. The CDR3 length is 14 residues. Germline assignment: CDR1 MNHEY and CDR2 SMNVEV (reference sequence). CDR3 loop: CASSSRTGGYGYTF. Written as DNA, the CDR3 is TGTGCCAGCAGTTCCCGGACGGGGGGCTATGGCTACACCTTC.

CDR3 sequence (DNA): TGCGCCAGCAGCTTGAGTCAGGGGTCCATGAACACTGAAGCTTTCTTT. Translated, it gives CASSLSQGSMNTEAFF. The rearrangement uses TRBV5-1 and TRBJ1-1; a possible D gene is TRBD1 (6 bases). Between the trimmed V and J ends, which lost 1 base and 0 bases, there was a span of 13 bases. This CDR3 contains 16 residues. Germline-derived CDR1 and CDR2 are SGHRS and YFSETQ.

V gene TRBV19 combines with J gene TRBJ2-3; 13 nucleotides match TRBD2. CDR1 and CDR2 from the germline V gene are LNHDA and SQIVND (reference sequence). With V trimmed by 7 bases and J by 6 bases, 7 bases remained unmatched. The CDR3 runs to 15 residues. The chain's CDR3 is CASKTSGRFGDTQYF. DNA of the CDR3: TGTGCCAGTAAGACTAGCGGGAGGTTTGGGGATACGCAGTATTTT.

This chain uses TRBV28 with TRBJ2-1; perhaps TRBD2 as D (6 bases). Germline V gene lookup returns CDR1 MDHEN and CDR2 SYDVKM. V was trimmed by 10 bases and J by 10 bases, leaving 23 bases between them. CDR3 length equals 14 residues. In DNA, the CDR3 is TGTGCCACCGATCCTCGAGGGAGGTTCGGGGAGCAGTTCTTC. Its protein is CATDPRGRFGEQFF.

The V and J genes are TRBV4-2 and TRBJ2-6; maybe TRBD1 (6 bases). Trimming took off 3 bases at V and 0 bases at J, with 15 bases between the two ends. There are 18 residues in the CDR3. Germline V gives CDR1 LGHNA, CDR2 YNFKEQ. The CDR3: CASSHLQGPSSGANVLTF. The CDR3 coding sequence is TGTGCCAGCAGCCACCTACAGGGCCCAAGCTCTGGGGCCAACGTCCTGACTTTC.

The gene calls are TRBV7-2 and TRBJ2-2; TRBD2 agrees at 7 bases. Trimming removed 6 bases from V and 1 base from J; junction bases left unmatched: 5. This CDR3 is 15 amino acids long. CDR1 and CDR2 (germline): SGHTA, FQGNSA. In DNA form, the CDR3 reads TGTGCCAGCAGTTCAGCGGGAAAGAACACCGGGGAGCTGTTTTTT. Its protein product is CASSSAGKNTGELFF.

This chain joins TRBV18 and TRBJ2-5; TRBD1 matches at 10 bases. The CDR3 extends over 15 amino acids. The J segment lost 7 bases and the V segment lost 3 bases, leaving 8 bases of the junction unmatched. Looked up from germline, CDR1 is KGHSH and CDR2 is LQKENI. In nucleotides, the CDR3 is TGTGCCAGCTCACCTCAGGGGACAGGGGAAGGGACCCAGTACTTC. Encoded protein: CASSPQGTGEGTQYF.

The chain has TRBV7-3 and TRBJ1-1, with a tentative D call TRBD1 (6 bases). Germline CDR1 SGHTA, CDR2 FQGTGA. This CDR3 spans 14 amino acids. V shed 8 bases and J shed 4 bases, with 17 bases lying between them. In nucleotides, the CDR3 is TGTGCCAGCTTGCCGGGACACTCGAGCACTGAAGCTTTCTTT. Its protein is CASLPGHSSTEAFF.

This clone was detected a few times. The chain uses TRBV9 and TRBJ2-3; TRBD2 aligns across 15 bases. J lost 4 bases, V lost 3 bases, and 6 bases had no gene match. The length of the CDR3 is 17 residues. CDR1 SGDLS and CDR2 YYNGEE come from the germline V gene. CDR3 loop: CASSARTSGGAPDTQYF. CDR3 coding DNA: TGTGCCAGCAGCGCTCGGACTAGCGGGGGGGCCCCAGATACGCAGTATTTT.

J is TRBJ1-5 and V is TRBV7-2; no reliable D call. Germline-derived CDR1 and CDR2 are SGHTA and FQGNSA. Trimming took 3 bases from V and 4 from J, leaving 7 bases between them. This CDR3 is built from 13 residues. The CDR3, as DNA: TGTGCCAGCAGCTTGAACACGAATCAGCCCCAGCATTTT. Translating gives CASSLNTNQPQHF. Variable domain in full (rest from reference TRBV7-2 and TRBJ1-5): GAGVSQSPSNKVTEKGKDVELRCDPISGHTALYWYRQSLGQGLEFLIYFQGNSAPDKSGLPSDRFSAERTGGSVSTLTIQRTQQEDSAVYLCASSLNTNQPQHFGDGTRLSIL.

This clone has only one observation. The chain links TRBV7-8 to TRBJ2-1, with 10 bases matching TRBD2. CDR3 length: 15 residues. The germline CDR1 and CDR2 sequences are SGHVS and FQNEAQ. Trimming took 5 bases from V and 12 from J; bases not matched to a gene: 13. The CDR3 region is CASSRAPLLAGVQFF. Here the CDR3 DNA reads TGTGCCAGCAGCCGTGCCCCCCTTCTAGCGGGGGTGCAGTTCTTC.

The genes are TRBV3-1 (or the pseudogene TRBV3-2) and TRBJ2-3; 8 nucleotides match TRBD2. With V trimmed by 4 bases and J by 9 bases, 12 bases remained unmatched. CDR3 length equals 15 residues. Germline CDR1 and CDR2: LGHDT and YNNKEL (reference sequence). CDR3 residues: CASSPTRGDAGTQYF. The CDR3 DNA reads as TGTGCCAGCAGCCCCACGCGGGGGGACGCAGGGACGCAGTATTTT.

V and J are TRBV10-3 and TRBJ2-7; no reliable D call. Germline V gives CDR1 ENHRY, CDR2 SYGVKD. The CDR3 has 15 residues. V gave up 0 bases and J gave up 2 bases, with 11 bases separating them. The CDR3 DNA is TGTGCCATCAGTGAGTCGTTGGTCAGCGCCTACGAGCAGTACTTC. Translated, it gives CAISESLVSAYEQYF.

The table lists this clone with a few counts. The chain recombines TRBV18 with TRBJ1-6; no definite D call. Germline loops: CDR1 KGHSH, CDR2 LQKENI. The ends were cut back, 1 base at V and 3 bases at J, with 16 bases in the middle. The CDR3 has 18 residues. The CDR3 DNA is TGTGCCAGCTCACCACAAGGAGGTCCGACCTTCTATAATTCACCCCTCCACTTT. Translated, it gives CASSPQGGPTFYNSPLHF.

This chain uses TRBV6-5 with TRBJ1-5; D perhaps matches TRBD1 (6 bases). The germline gives CDR1 MNHEY, CDR2 SVGAGI. This CDR3 is built from 15 residues. V was trimmed by 4 bases and J by 7 bases, leaving 17 bases between them. The CDR3 region has the DNA TGTGCCAGCAGTTCAGACAGGTACCAAGGCCAGCCCCAGCATTTT. Translated, it gives CASSSDRYQGQPQHF.